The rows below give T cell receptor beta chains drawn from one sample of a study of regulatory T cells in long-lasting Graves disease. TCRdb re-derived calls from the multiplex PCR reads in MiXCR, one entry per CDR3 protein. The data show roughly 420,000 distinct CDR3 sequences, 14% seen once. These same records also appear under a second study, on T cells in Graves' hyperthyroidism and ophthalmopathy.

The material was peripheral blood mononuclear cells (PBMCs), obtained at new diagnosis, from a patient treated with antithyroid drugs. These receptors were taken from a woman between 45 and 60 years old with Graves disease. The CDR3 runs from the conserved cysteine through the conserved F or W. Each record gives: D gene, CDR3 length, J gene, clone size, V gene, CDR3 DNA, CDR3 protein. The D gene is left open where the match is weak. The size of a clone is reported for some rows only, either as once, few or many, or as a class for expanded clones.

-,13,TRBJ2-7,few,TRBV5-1,TGCGCCAGCAGCACCTCGGCCCCGGACGAGCAGTACTTC,CASSTSAPDEQYF
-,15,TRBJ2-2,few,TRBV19,TGTGCCAGTAGTATTAGGGAGAGAAACACCGGGGAGCTGTTTTTT,CASSIRERNTGELFF
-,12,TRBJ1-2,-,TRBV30,TGTGCCTGGAACAGGGACCTTCGGGGCTACACCTTC,CAWNRDLRGYTF
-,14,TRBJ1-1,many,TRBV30,TGTGCCTGGAGTGCCATGGGTATCGGGCGCGAAGCTTTCTTT,CAWSAMGIGREAFF
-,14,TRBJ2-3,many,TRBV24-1,TGTGCCACCAGTGATTTGGGAGCCACAGATACGCAGTATTTT,CATSDLGATDTQYF
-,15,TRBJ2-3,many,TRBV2,TGTGCCAGCAGTGAACTTGGGGGCTTCACAGATACGCAGTATTTT,CASSELGGFTDTQYF
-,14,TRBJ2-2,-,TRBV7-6,TGTGCCAGCAGCTTAGCGGGTCCCACCGGGGAGCTGTTTTTT,CASSLAGPTGELFF
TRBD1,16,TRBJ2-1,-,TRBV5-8,TGTGCCAGCAGCCTAAACAGGGGGTCCTATTACAATGAGCAGTTCTTC,CASSLNRGSYYNEQFF
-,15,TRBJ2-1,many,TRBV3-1,TGTGCCAGCAGCCAATCCTACGCAGGACCGAATGAGCAGTTCTTC,CASSQSYAGPNEQFF
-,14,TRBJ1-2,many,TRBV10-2,TGCGCCAGCAGTGAAAGTGGAGATAACTATGGCTACACCTTC,CASSESGDNYGYTF
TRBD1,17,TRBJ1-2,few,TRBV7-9,TGTGCCAGCAGCTTCGAGACAGGGGTAAAAACTAACTATGGCTACACCTTC,CASSFETGVKTNYGYTF
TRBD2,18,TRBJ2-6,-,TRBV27,TGTGCCAGCAGTTTGGGGTTCGGGGGGAGCTCTGGGGCCAACGTCCTGACTTTC,CASSLGFGGSSGANVLTF
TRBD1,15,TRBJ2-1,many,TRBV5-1,TGCGCCAGCAGCCCGGGACAGGGCCAGGACAATGAGCAGTTCTTC,CASSPGQGQDNEQFF
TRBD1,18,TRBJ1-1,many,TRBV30,TGTGCCTGGACAAGGACAGGGGGCTTTATTCGGTCGGGCACTGAAGCTTTCTTT,CAWTRTGGFIRSGTEAFF
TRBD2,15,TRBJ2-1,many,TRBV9,TGTGCCAGCAGCGTAGGGCTAGCGGCCTACAATGAGCAGTTCTTC,CASSVGLAAYNEQFF
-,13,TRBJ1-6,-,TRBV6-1,TGTGCCAGCAGTGAATTGGAGGGTTCACCCCTCCACTTT,CASSELEGSPLHF
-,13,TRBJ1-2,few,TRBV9,TGTGCCAGCAGCGTAGAAAACGGCTATGGCTACACCTTC,CASSVENGYGYTF
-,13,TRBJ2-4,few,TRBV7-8,TGTGCCAGCAGGGGTAGGGCCAAAAACATTCAGTACTTC,CASRGRAKNIQYF
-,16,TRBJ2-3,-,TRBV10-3,TGTGCCATCAGTGAGTCGAGGGGCGCAGACTCCGATACGCAGTATTTT,CAISESRGADSDTQYF
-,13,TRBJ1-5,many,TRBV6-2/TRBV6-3,TGTGCCAGCAGTTCACACAGGGAGCAGCCCCAGCATTTT,CASSSHREQPQHF
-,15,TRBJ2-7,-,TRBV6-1,TGTGCCAGCAGTGACGCGAGACATAACTTTTACGAGCAGTACTTC,CASSDARHNFYEQYF
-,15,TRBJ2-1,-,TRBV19,TGTGCCAGTAGTATAGGTGGGACAACCTACAATGAGCAGTTCTTC,CASSIGGTTYNEQFF
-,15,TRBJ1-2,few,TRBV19,TGTGCCAGTAGTATAGATCTGGGACGGGATTATGGCTACACCTTC,CASSIDLGRDYGYTF
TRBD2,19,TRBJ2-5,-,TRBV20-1,TGCAGTGCTAGTGGTACCCCTGGAGGGACTAGCGGGAGGCAAGAGACCCAGTACTTC,CSASGTPGGTSGRQETQYF
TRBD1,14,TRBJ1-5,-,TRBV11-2,TGTGCCAGCAGCCTACAGGGGAGAGGTGAGCCCCAGCATTTT,CASSLQGRGEPQHF
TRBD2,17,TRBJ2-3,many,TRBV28,TGTGCCAGCAGTTTACTGGGACTAGCGGGAACATTAGATACGCAGTATTTT,CASSLLGLAGTLDTQYF
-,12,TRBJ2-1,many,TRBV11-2,TGTGCCAGCAGCGCAGGGGCCGGAGGGCAGTTCTTC,CASSAGAGGQFF
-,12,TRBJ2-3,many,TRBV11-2,TGTGCCAGCACCTCCGATACAGATACGCAGTATTTT,CASTSDTDTQYF
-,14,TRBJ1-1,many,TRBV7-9,TGTGCCAGCAGCGCCCTGGGGGTTGACACTGAAGCTTTCTTT,CASSALGVDTEAFF
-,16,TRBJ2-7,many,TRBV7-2,TGTGCCAGCAGCTTAGAATTTAGCGGAAGCTCCTACGAGCAGTACTTC,CASSLEFSGSSYEQYF
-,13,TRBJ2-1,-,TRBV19,TGTGCCAGTAGTATAGTGGAGTACAATGAGCAGTTCTTC,CASSIVEYNEQFF
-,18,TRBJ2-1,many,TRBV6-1,TGTGCCAGCAGTGAATGGGCCTGGAGTGCGAGCTCCTACAATGAGCAGTTCTTC,CASSEWAWSASSYNEQFF
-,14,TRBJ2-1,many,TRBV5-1,TGCGCCAGCAGCTTTGGTGCCCTAACAGATGAGCAGTTCTTC,CASSFGALTDEQFF
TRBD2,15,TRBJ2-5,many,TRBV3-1,TGTGCCAGCAGCCAATCGGCTAGCGGCCAAGAGACCCAGTACTTC,CASSQSASGQETQYF
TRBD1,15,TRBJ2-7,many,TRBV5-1,TGCGCCAGCAGCTCTTCGGGACAGGAGACCTACGAGCAGTACTTC,CASSSSGQETYEQYF
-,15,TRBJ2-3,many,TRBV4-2,TGTGCCAGCAGCCAGTTTAGCGGAGGCACAGATACGCAGTATTTT,CASSQFSGGTDTQYF
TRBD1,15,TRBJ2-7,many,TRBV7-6,TGTGCCAGCAGCCAGGGGGCGGGATCCACCTACGAGCAGTACTTC,CASSQGAGSTYEQYF
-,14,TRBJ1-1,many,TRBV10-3,TGTGCCATCAGTGAGTCAGGGGTCAACACTGAAGCTTTCTTT,CAISESGVNTEAFF
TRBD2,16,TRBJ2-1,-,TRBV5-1,TGCGCCAGCAGCGGCATTAGCGGGAGCTCCTACAATGAGCAGTTCTTC,CASSGISGSSYNEQFF
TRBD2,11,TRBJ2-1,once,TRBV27,TGTGCCAGCAGGGCGGGAGGTGAGCAGTTCTTC,CASRAGGEQFF
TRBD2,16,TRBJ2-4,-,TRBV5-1,TGCGCCAGCAGCTTGGGGGGTAGCGGGAGTCTAAACATTCAGTACTTC,CASSLGGSGSLNIQYF
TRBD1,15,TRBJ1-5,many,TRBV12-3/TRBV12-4,TGTGCCAGCAGTGCAATGACAGGGGGCGGGCAGCCCCAGCATTTT,CASSAMTGGGQPQHF